The 23 T cell receptor beta chains reported below all come from one sample, sequenced in a study of low-dose radiotherapy and immunotherapy resistance in tumors. As to time point: after trial treatment. The treatment: LDRT plus nivolumab, ipilimumab, low-dose cyclophosphamide and aspirin (RACIN trial). Primers targeting TRAV and TRBV primed first-strand cDNA, covering alpha and beta chains. The authors amplified TCRs for 20 to 25 PCR cycles with a constant-region primer and a V-primer adapter. Via MiXCR, TCRdb re-called the reads, giving one row per CDR3 protein. The sample comprises about 44,000 distinct CDR3 sequences, approximately 26% of which are singletons, and 10% rests with the top ten. The material sequenced was PBMCs, taken after low-dose radiotherapy plus immunotherapy. The receptors stem from a male donor with prostate cancer.

This clonotype was recorded many times. The rearrangement links TRBV5-5 to TRBJ1-5, with D maybe TRBD1 (5 bases). Between the trimmed V and J ends, which lost 4 bases and 1 base, there was a span of 12 bases. CDR1 and CDR2 (germline): SGHKS, YYEKEE (reference sequence). The CDR3 contains 15 residues. This chain's CDR3 is CASSRDGVSNQPQHF. The DNA for the CDR3 is TGTGCCAGCAGCCGGGACGGAGTCAGCAATCAGCCCCAGCATTTT.

This clonotype appeared a few times. Because the CDR3's place on the DNA is in doubt, the DNA is left out and the CDR3 is given as listed by TCRdb. The chain is built from TRBV7-3 and TRBJ2-2; no check of the table's D call, TRBD1, against the DNA was made. Ends included, the CDR3 has 17 residues. Germline V gene sequence: CDR1 SGHTA, CDR2 FQGTGA. CDR3 sequence reads: CASSFSGAGGTGELFFF.

Only one count was recorded for this clonotype. The chain uses TRBV6-5 and TRBJ2-7, with TRBD1 as a possible D gene (6 bases). In germline, CDR1 is MNHEY, CDR2 SVGAGI. V dropped 0 bases and J dropped 8 bases, with 11 bases sitting between them. The CDR3 totals 13 residues. DNA of the CDR3: TGTGCCAGCAGTTACTCGGGGGCAGGACAGCAGTACTTC. It specifies CASSYSGAGQQYF.

The chain joins TRBV29-1 to TRBJ1-2, with D unresolved. The V gene lost 4 bases and the J gene lost 8 bases, with 11 bases spanning the gap. CDR3 size: 11 residues. Germline V gives CDR1 SQVTM, CDR2 ANQGSEA. CDR3 loop: CSVGAPWGYTF. DNA of the CDR3: TGCAGCGTTGGGGCCCCTTGGGGCTACACCTTC.

This chain links TRBV6-2 or TRBV6-3 with TRBJ2-7, with 11 bases fitting TRBD2. The junction had 7 bases not matched to a gene; V was cut back by 6 bases and J by 0 bases. Germline V gives CDR1 MNHEY, CDR2 SVGEGT. CDR3 size: 16 residues. The CDR3 loop is CASSKGLAAYSYEQYF. The CDR3 bases are TGTGCCAGCAGCAAGGGACTAGCGGCATACTCCTACGAGCAGTACTTC.

This clonotype was picked up many times. The genes are TRBV10-1 and TRBJ2-7; 8 bases agree with TRBD1. The CDR3 spans 15 residues. Germline lookup yields CDR1 WNHNN and CDR2 SYGVQD (reference sequence). The junction had 11 bases not matched to a gene; V was cut back by 4 bases and J by 6 bases. CDR3 loop: CASSAKQGASGEQYF. The CDR3 DNA sequence: TGCGCCAGCAGTGCGAAGCAGGGGGCAAGTGGCGAGCAGTACTTC.

This clonotype was detected ten times or more. The gene calls are TRBV19 and TRBJ2-7; 10 nucleotides line up with TRBD2. The junction had 12 bases not matched to a gene; V was cut back by 1 base and J by 6 bases. CDR1 is LNHDA, CDR2 SQIVND, per germline (reference sequence). This CDR3 is built from 17 residues. The CDR3 DNA sequence: TGTGCCAGTAGTATAGGTTCTAGCGGGAGCAGATCGGCCGAGCAGTACTTC. Translation: CASSIGSSGSRSAEQYF. The full variable domain, with the rest looked up from reference TRBV19 and TRBJ2-7, is DGGITQSPKYLFRKEGQNVTLSCEQNLNHDAMYWYRQDPGQGLRLIYYSQIVNDFQKGDIAEGYSVSREKKESFPLTVTSAQKNPTAFYLCASSIGSSGSRSAEQYFGPGTRLTVT.

The J gene is TRBJ2-7, the V gene TRBV7-9; weak D call: TRBD2 (6 bases). Germline V gene data show CDR1 as SEHNR and CDR2 as FQNEAQ (reference sequence). Trimming pared 2 bases from V and 2 bases from J, leaving 13 bases between. There are 15 residues in the CDR3. As DNA, the CDR3 is TGTGCCAGCAGCTTAATTGGGGCGGGGACCTACGAGCAGTACTTC. Translating it yields CASSLIGAGTYEQYF.

The V gene is TRBV5-1, the J gene TRBJ2-1, with a tentative D call TRBD1 (7 bases). The CDR3 runs 16 residues. V was shortened by 4 bases and J by 2 bases, with 16 bases between the two germline ends. Germline V gives CDR1 SGHRS, CDR2 YFSETQ. The CDR3 DNA sequence: TGCGCCAGCAGCCGCTCCGGAGGGGGCACCTACAATGAGCAGTTCTTC. This translates into CASSRSGGGTYNEQFF.

On this clonotype: A read error is likely here: a far larger clone is one base away. This chain joins TRBV28 and TRBJ2-7; D may be TRBD1 (5 bases). The V gene lost 8 bases and the J gene lost 4 bases, with 12 bases spanning the gap. The CDR3 totals 12 residues. The V gene's germline CDR1 is MDHEN and CDR2 SYDVKM. As DNA, the CDR3 is TGTGCCAGCCTCGGGCCAGGGTACGAGCAGTACTTC. Protein product: CASLGPGYEQYF.

Ten or more counts support this clonotype. The genes are TRBV7-2 and TRBJ2-7; D remains unclear. The V gene's germline CDR1 is SGHTA and CDR2 FQGNSA. The V end lost 4 bases, the J end lost 3 bases, and 16 bases lay between the germline ends. This CDR3 contains 15 residues. CDR3 protein: CASSSTPGSNYEQYF. DNA for the CDR3: TGTGCCAGCAGCTCGACACCGGGCAGCAACTACGAGCAGTACTTC.

This clonotype has ten or more counts. The gene calls are TRBV20-1 and TRBJ2-7; 8 bases are a match to TRBD2. The CDR3 is 14 residues long. The V gene end was trimmed by 6 bases and the J gene end by 6 bases; junction bases not matched to a gene: 13. CDR1 and CDR2 (germline): DFQATT, SNEGSKA (reference sequence). CDR3 sequence reads: CSAQPPLAGFEQYF. The CDR3 nucleotides are TGCAGTGCCCAACCTCCGTTAGCGGGATTCGAGCAGTACTTC.

This clonotype appeared many times. The chain couples TRBV3-1 to TRBJ2-4; a possible D gene is TRBD1 (6 bases). From germline, CDR1 is LGHDT and CDR2 YNNKEL (reference sequence). The CDR3 totals 13 residues. V was trimmed by 3 bases and J by 4 bases, leaving 7 bases between them. The CDR3 coding sequence is TGTGCCAGCAGCCATGACAGGAAAAACATTCAGTACTTC. Its translation: CASSHDRKNIQYF. The full variable domain, with the rest looked up from reference TRBV3-1 and TRBJ2-4, is DTAVSQTPKYLVTQMGNDKSIKCEQNLGHDTMYWYKQDSKKFLKIMFSYNNKELIINETVPNRFSPKSPDKAHLNLHINSLELGDSAVYFCASSHDRKNIQYFGAGTRLSVL.

This clonotype was counted a few times. The genes are TRBV7-2 and TRBJ2-7; 8 bases fit TRBD2. The CDR3 has 14 amino acids. The V gene's germline CDR1 is SGHTA and CDR2 FQGNSA. V gave up 2 bases and J gave up 1 base; unmatched junction bases: 1. As DNA, the CDR3 is TGTGCCAGCAGCTTAAGACTAGCGTCCTACGAGCAGTACTTC. The encoded protein is CASSLRLASYEQYF.

The genes are TRBV7-2 and TRBJ2-2, with 7 nucleotides matching TRBD2. There are 17 residues in the CDR3. Germline V lookup: CDR1 SGHTA, CDR2 FQGNSA. Unmatched junction bases numbered 6, after V lost 1 base and J lost 1 base. The CDR3 region is CASSLDGASGNTGELFF. In DNA form, the CDR3 reads TGTGCCAGCAGCTTAGATGGGGCTAGCGGGAACACCGGGGAGCTGTTTTTT. Supplemented by reference TRBV7-2 and TRBJ2-2, the full variable domain reads GAGVSQSPSNKVTEKGKDVELRCDPISGHTALYWYRQSLGQGLEFLIYFQGNSAPDKSGLPSDRFSAERTGGSVSTLTIQRTQQEDSAVYLCASSLDGASGNTGELFFGEGSRLTVL.

The chain recombines TRBV6-2 or TRBV6-3 with TRBJ1-2; possibly TRBD1 for D (5 bases). Germline lookup yields CDR1 MNHEY and CDR2 SVGEGT. This CDR3 contains 15 residues. Trimming took off 2 bases at V and 3 bases at J, with 13 bases between the two ends. The chain's CDR3 is CASSYVGTYDYGYTF. The CDR3 DNA is TGTGCCAGCAGTTACGTCGGGACCTATGACTATGGCTACACCTTC.

The chain combines TRBV6-6 with TRBJ2-3; 13 bases align to TRBD2. This CDR3 spans 17 amino acids. J lost 6 bases, V lost 5 bases, and 11 bases had no gene match. Germline values: CDR1 MNHNY, CDR2 SVGAGI (reference sequence). This CDR3 is CASSRSGTSGAKDTQYF. The CDR3 nucleotides read TGTGCCAGCAGTCGATCTGGGACTAGCGGGGCAAAGGATACGCAGTATTTT.

This clonotype occurred many times. This chain joins TRBV5-8 and TRBJ1-4; D might be TRBD1 (5 bases). The CDR3 consists of 15 residues. The ends were cut back, 0 bases at V and 7 bases at J, with 13 bases in the middle. Germline CDR1 is SGHTS and CDR2 is YDEGEE. CDR3 in amino acids: CASSLAGGLSEKLFF. The CDR3 bases are TGTGCCAGCAGCTTGGCCGGGGGACTGAGTGAAAAACTGTTTTTT.

This chain links TRBV4-1 with TRBJ1-1, with D possibly TRBD1 on 5 matching bases. The length of the CDR3 is 16 residues. Germline V gene data show CDR1 as MGHRA and CDR2 as YSYEKL. The V end lost 0 bases, the J end lost 4 bases, and 15 bases lay between the germline ends. The CDR3 DNA sequence: TGCGCCAGCAGCCAAGATTGGGGCAGGCTGAGCACTGAAGCTTTCTTT. Translating gives CASSQDWGRLSTEAFF.

The chain has TRBV12-3 or TRBV12-4 and TRBJ2-5, with 10 nucleotides matching TRBD2. The CDR3 extends over 15 amino acids. Trimming cost V 4 bases and J 5 bases; bases outside gene matches: 7. CDR3 region: CASSWASGGRETQYF. CDR3 nucleotides: TGTGCCAGCAGTTGGGCTAGCGGGGGTCGGGAGACCCAGTACTTC.

This clonotype was detected ten times or more. The chain uses TRBV6-2 or TRBV6-3 and TRBJ1-3; D remains ambiguous. The germline CDR1 and CDR2 sequences are MNHEY and SVGEGT. The CDR3 extends over 13 amino acids. Trimming left V 2 bases short and J 2 bases short, with 4 bases between. CDR3 DNA: TGTGCCAGCAGTTACCAGGCTGGAAACACCATATATTTT. Residues: CASSYQAGNTIYF.

This clonotype is categorized as medium-sized (0.01 to 0.1%). The gene calls are TRBV6-6 and TRBJ2-1; maybe TRBD2 (5 bases). The CDR3 is 15 residues long. Germline CDR1 and CDR2: MNHNY and SVGAGI (reference sequence). V was clipped by 0 bases and J by 3 bases, with 9 bases between them. CDR3 amino acids: CASSYSASLYNEQFF. CDR3 in DNA: TGTGCCAGCAGTTACTCGGCTAGCCTCTACAATGAGCAGTTCTTC.

The J gene is TRBJ1-3, the V gene TRBV6-2 or TRBV6-3; D not resolved. Germline V gene lookup returns CDR1 MNHEY and CDR2 SVGEGT. The CDR3 is 16 residues long. The germline V and J ends were trimmed by 7 bases and 0 bases, with 16 bases remaining between them. The CDR3 spells CASTRANINSGNTIYF. Written as DNA, the CDR3 is TGTGCCAGCACCAGAGCCAATATCAACTCTGGAAACACCATATATTTT.